A selection of T cell receptor beta chains follows, all from one sample in a study of cytomegalovirus exposure and HLA in healthy donors. Assay: immunoSEQ multiplex PCR; the TCRdb copy retains only in-frame clones and omits some. This table has over 150,000 clones, roughly 80% appearing once. Input material: PBMCs. The receptor source for this set is a woman between 50 and 59 years old in good health and CMV-seropositive. Each CDR3 is given with its conserved first and last residue. D genes are given only for firm matches. The size field is filled for only some rows; it gives once, few, many or a size class.

v_gene: TRBV5-1; len: 13; d_gene: -; j_gene: TRBJ1-2; abundance: -; CDR3aa: CASSAGQDYGYTF; CDR3nt: TGCGCCAGCAGCGCCGGACAAGACTATGGCTACACCTTC
v_gene: TRBV5-1; len: 15; d_gene: TRBD2; j_gene: TRBJ2-7; abundance: -; CDR3aa: CASSLDGGGAREQYF; CDR3nt: TGCGCCAGCAGCTTGGATGGCGGGGGGGCTAGAGAGCAGTACTTC
v_gene: TRBV25-1; len: 11; d_gene: -; j_gene: TRBJ1-1; abundance: -; CDR3aa: CASSVSTEAFF; CDR3nt: TGTGCCAGCAGTGTGAGCACTGAAGCTTTCTTT
v_gene: TRBV23-1; len: 18; d_gene: -; j_gene: TRBJ1-5; abundance: -; CDR3aa: CASSQSGSPGRRGQPQHF; CDR3nt: TGCGCCAGCAGTCAATCTGGGTCTCCGGGAAGAAGAGGTCAGCCCCAGCATTTT
v_gene: TRBV19; len: 14; d_gene: TRBD1; j_gene: TRBJ2-1; abundance: -; CDR3aa: CASKPTGGVNEQFF; CDR3nt: TGTGCCAGCAAACCGACAGGGGGGGTGAATGAGCAGTTCTTC
v_gene: TRBV6-5; len: 14; d_gene: -; j_gene: TRBJ2-7; abundance: few; CDR3aa: CASSYPGQSYEQYF; CDR3nt: TGTGCCAGCAGTTACCCCGGACAGTCCTACGAGCAGTACTTC
v_gene: TRBV5-1; len: 14; d_gene: -; j_gene: TRBJ2-2; abundance: -; CDR3aa: CASSLEPNTGELFF; CDR3nt: TGCGCCAGCAGCTTGGAGCCGAACACCGGGGAGCTGTTTTTT
v_gene: TRBV6-1; len: 15; d_gene: -; j_gene: TRBJ1-5; abundance: once; CDR3aa: CASSLGPTGNQPQHF; CDR3nt: TGTGCCAGCAGTCTCGGCCCCACCGGGAATCAGCCCCAGCATTTT
v_gene: TRBV5-1; len: 13; d_gene: -; j_gene: TRBJ1-2; abundance: -; CDR3aa: CASSLAWGHGYTF; CDR3nt: TGCGCCAGCAGCTTGGCCTGGGGCCATGGCTACACCTTC
v_gene: TRBV6-1; len: 13; d_gene: -; j_gene: TRBJ1-4; abundance: -; CDR3aa: CASSGWAGEKLFF; CDR3nt: TGTGCCAGCAGTGGCTGGGCTGGTGAAAAACTGTTTTTT
v_gene: TRBV9; len: 13; d_gene: -; j_gene: TRBJ2-1; abundance: -; CDR3aa: CASSVAGNGEQFF; CDR3nt: TGTGCCAGCAGCGTAGCAGGGAATGGTGAGCAGTTCTTC
v_gene: TRBV6-6; len: 13; d_gene: TRBD1; j_gene: TRBJ1-1; abundance: -; CDR3aa: CASSPQRGREAFF; CDR3nt: TGTGCCAGCAGTCCCCAAAGGGGGCGAGAAGCTTTCTTT
v_gene: TRBV28; len: 14; d_gene: -; j_gene: TRBJ2-7; abundance: few; CDR3aa: CASSLSPATYEQYF; CDR3nt: TGTGCCAGCAGTTTAAGCCCAGCGACCTACGAGCAGTACTTC
v_gene: TRBV18; len: 16; d_gene: -; j_gene: TRBJ1-1; abundance: -; CDR3aa: CASSPFQTGENTEAFF; CDR3nt: TGTGCCAGCTCACCATTTCAGACAGGTGAGAACACTGAAGCTTTCTTT
v_gene: TRBV4-1; len: 13; d_gene: TRBD1; j_gene: TRBJ2-5; abundance: -; CDR3aa: CASSLGQGWEQYF; CDR3nt: TGCGCCAGCAGCCTAGGACAGGGGTGGGAGCAGTACTTC
v_gene: TRBV5-1; len: 15; d_gene: -; j_gene: TRBJ1-2; abundance: -; CDR3aa: CASSLYPGWNYGYTF; CDR3nt: TGCGCCAGCAGCTTGTACCCAGGGTGGAACTATGGCTACACCTTC
v_gene: TRBV10-3; len: 15; d_gene: -; j_gene: TRBJ2-3; abundance: -; CDR3aa: CAISESGLFLGTQYF; CDR3nt: TGTGCCATCAGTGAGTCGGGACTCTTTTTAGGTACGCAGTATTTT
v_gene: TRBV9; len: 16; d_gene: -; j_gene: TRBJ2-2; abundance: -; CDR3aa: CASSVGQSPNTGELFF; CDR3nt: TGTGCCAGCAGCGTAGGACAGAGTCCGAACACCGGGGAGCTGTTTTTT
v_gene: TRBV28; len: 15; d_gene: -; j_gene: TRBJ1-6; abundance: -; CDR3aa: CASSLGDRSNSPLHF; CDR3nt: TGTGCCAGCAGTTTAGGAGACAGGTCCAATTCACCCCTCCACTTT
v_gene: TRBV6-6; len: 13; d_gene: -; j_gene: TRBJ1-4; abundance: -; CDR3aa: CASSPRQDEKLFF; CDR3nt: TGTGCCAGCAGTCCTCGACAGGATGAAAAACTGTTTTTT
v_gene: TRBV6-5; len: 15; d_gene: TRBD1; j_gene: TRBJ2-7; abundance: -; CDR3aa: CASSVETGGVYEQYF; CDR3nt: TGTGCCAGCAGCGTAGAGACAGGGGGAGTTTACGAGCAGTACTTC
v_gene: TRBV5-1; len: 15; d_gene: -; j_gene: TRBJ1-2; abundance: -; CDR3aa: CASSLAQVPNYGYTF; CDR3nt: TGCGCCAGCAGCTTGGCGCAGGTTCCTAACTATGGCTACACCTTC